This T cell receptor (beta chain) is from a study of T cell changes during pregnancy in multiple sclerosis. Data came from immunoSEQ multiplex PCR; TCRdb stores just in-frame clones and leaves some out. The data contain around 79,000 clones, 80% to 95% of them singletons. The germline V gene encodes CDR1 SGHTA and CDR2 FQGNSA. The CDR3 is 12 residues long. Trimming stripped 5 bases from V and 5 bases from J, with 9 bases between. The J gene is TRBJ2-5, the V gene TRBV7-2, with D uncertain. The clonotype was recovered from a female donor with multiple sclerosis, enrolled in a pregnancy study. The starting material was CD4+ T cells from peripheral blood mononuclear cells, obtained in the second trimester of pregnancy. CDR3 coding DNA: TGTGCCAGCAGCCCCGGTGTCGAGACCCAGTACTTC. It encodes CASSPGVETQYF. The full variable domain, in which reference TRBV7-2 and TRBJ2-5 provide the parts outside the CDR3, is GAGVSQSPSNKVTEKGKDVELRCDPISGHTALYWYRQSLGQGLEFLIYFQGNSAPDKSGLPSDRFSAERTGGSVSTLTIQRTQQEDSAVYLCASSPGVETQYFGPGTRLLVL.